This T cell receptor (beta chain) derives from a study of cytomegalovirus exposure and HLA in healthy donors. V trimming: 0 bases; J trimming: 5 bases; junction bases outside the gene matches: 5. CDR3 length: 17 residues. Germline assignment: CDR1 SNHLY and CDR2 FYNNEI. PCR employed 60 Vbeta and 13 Jbeta primers. The table came from immunoSEQ multiplex PCR; TCRdb's copy has only in-frame clones and leaves some out. The sample consists of around 98,000 clones, under 75% of them appearing once. Sequencing was done on a sample of PBMCs. V is TRBV2 and J is TRBJ2-1; 12 positions agree with TRBD2. The clonotype comes from a female donor in good health and CMV-seronegative. The CDR3 region is CASSEALAGGNHNEQFF. CDR3 DNA sequence: TGTGCCAGCAGTGAAGCGCTAGCGGGGGGGAACCACAATGAGCAGTTCTTC.